Following are 5 T cell receptor beta chains from one sample sequenced in a study of regulatory T cells in long-lasting Graves disease. Time point of the sample: newly diagnosed GD, antithyroid drugs for less than 3 months. Extracted RNA from PBMCs served as the source of the TCR library. Assembly of TCR beta libraries relied on iRepertoire HTBI primers together with Arm-PCR of CDR3 regions. A single record per CDR3 protein comes from TCRdb applying MiXCR to the multiplex PCR reads. This table holds about 450,000 distinct CDR3 sequences, about a sixth found once. These data also formed part of another study, on T cells in Graves' hyperthyroidism and ophthalmopathy.

The input for sequencing was peripheral blood mononuclear cells (PBMCs), taken at new diagnosis, from a patient treated with antithyroid drugs. The receptors here all came from a woman aged 25 to 39 with Graves disease.

At least ten counts were recorded for this clonotype. The chain is built from TRBV7-8 and TRBJ2-5; TRBD2 aligns across 11 bases. V trimming: 5 bases; J trimming: 6 bases; junction bases outside the gene matches: 14. The CDR3 extends over 17 amino acids. Germline CDR1 and CDR2: SGHVS and FQNEAQ. CDR3 DNA sequence: TGTGCCAGCAGCCAAACGGGGATGTCTAGCGGGAGGAAGACCCAGTACTTC. Its translation is CASSQTGMSSGRKTQYF.

This clonotype was recorded many times. The chain employs TRBV7-9 and TRBJ2-7; tentative D call: TRBD1 (6 bases). The CDR3 contains 14 residues. Trimming left V 1 base short and J 5 bases short, with 12 bases between. The germline V gene encodes CDR1 SEHNR and CDR2 FQNEAQ (reference sequence). The CDR3, as DNA: TGTGCCAGCAGCTTAGTGGGGGCCCTCAACGAGCAGTACTTC. It translates to CASSLVGALNEQYF.

This clonotype was found many times. The J gene is TRBJ2-1, the V gene TRBV18, with 13 bases that match TRBD2. This CDR3 has 15 amino acids. After removal of 5 bases from V and 8 bases from J, the junction contained 6 bases not matched to a gene. Germline V gives CDR1 KGHSH, CDR2 LQKENI. The CDR3 DNA sequence: TGTGCCAGCTCATCACTAGCGGGAGGGAGTGATGAGCAGTTCTTC. Translated, it gives CASSSLAGGSDEQFF.

This clonotype showed up many times. The chain carries TRBV20-1 and TRBJ2-3; perhaps TRBD2 as D (6 bases). Germline lookup yields CDR1 DFQATT and CDR2 SNEGSKA (reference sequence). CDR3 length equals 15 residues. Trimming cost V 4 bases and J 4 bases, with 18 bases left between them. CDR3 bases: TGCAGTGCTACCCTGACTAGAGGGACGGCAGATACGCAGTATTTT. It codes for CSATLTRGTADTQYF.

The table lists this clonotype with a few counts. The chain recombines TRBV4-1 with TRBJ2-1; perhaps TRBD2 as D (5 bases). CDR1 and CDR2 (germline): MGHRA, YSYEKL. Trimming cost V 3 bases and J 7 bases, with 22 bases left between them. CDR3 size: 17 residues. The CDR3 DNA sequence: TGCGCCAGCAGCCACGGGGTGGTGGCACTGGGGAAGAATGAGCAGTTCTTC. Protein: CASSHGVVALGKNEQFF.